This T cell receptor (beta chain) derives from a study of OX40 agonist ivuxolimab in advanced cancers. Looking at the study overall: With ivuxolimab, an agonistic anti-OX40 (CD134) antibody, patients were treated. People who had prior anti-PD-1, anti-PD-L1 or anti-CTLA-4 therapy could take part, and 35% to 50% had some. A diagnosis of hepatocellular carcinoma, melanoma, renal cell or head and neck cancer was present in dose-escalation patients.

The timepoints at which blood was sampled were baseline, cycle 4 day 1, and cycle 7 day 1. This table comes from immunoSEQ multiplex PCR, and its TCRdb copy is limited to in-frame clones, with some not included. The sample consists of 20,000 to 30,000 clones, 88% of them appearing once. The CDR3 covers 15 residues. Per the germline V gene, CDR1 is KGHSH and CDR2 is LQKENI. With 2 bases clipped from V and 3 bases from J, the junction kept 7 bases outside the gene matches. The specimen was CD4+ or CD8+ T cells sorted from blood, collected in a trial of the OX40 agonist ivuxolimab. The receptor was isolated from an adult with an advanced solid tumor such as melanoma, head and neck, liver or kidney cancer. The V gene is TRBV18, the J gene TRBJ2-7; TRBD1 matches at 7 bases. CDR3 in amino acids: CASSPSRQGFYEQYF. Here the CDR3 DNA reads TGTGCCAGCTCACCAAGCCGACAGGGTTTCTACGAGCAGTACTTC. The full variable domain, with the rest looked up from reference TRBV18 and TRBJ2-7, is NAGVMQNPRHLVRRRGQEARLRCSPMKGHSHVYWYRQLPEEGLKFMVYLQKENIIDESGMPKERFSAEFPKEGPSILRIQQVVRGDSAAYFCASSPSRQGFYEQYFGPGTRLTVT.